This entry features one T cell receptor (beta chain) sequence. Antigen unknown. Clones were read by immunoSEQ multiplex PCR, and TCRdb kept only the in-frame ones, dropping some. The sample carries 110,000 or so clones, about 90% recorded once. CD4+CD25+CD127- Tregs, CD4+CD25- non-Tregs, CD4 and CD8 cells were sorted. The sample comes from a study of Tregs in tolerant kidney transplant recipients. Overall study findings and caveats: Expanding Tregs on activated donor B cells appeared to best identify donor-specific TCRbeta clones. Biological reproducibility was not directly addressed, but technical replication error appeared minimal.

Trimming removed 5 bases at V and 1 base at J, with 8 bases between. The CDR3 length is 14 residues. Germline V CDR1 and CDR2: SNHLY, FYNNEI. The receptor's source is a human donor in good health. Sequenced: CD4+ T cells from blood. The chain uses TRBV2 and TRBJ2-2; weak D call: TRBD1 (5 bases). CDR3 amino acids: CASSRQQNTGELFF. The CDR3 DNA reads as TGTGCCAGCAGTCGACAGCAGAACACCGGGGAGCTGTTTTTT.